Reported below is one T cell receptor (beta chain). It has no known antigen specificity. One base away there is no much larger clone; base qualities are not given. The CDR3 runs 16 residues from the cysteine to the phenylalanine. Only the CDR3 part of the read is kept: 48 bases, read in frame from the first base. TCRbeta CDR3 regions were amplified from genomic DNA by means of the immunoSEQ Assay, a bias-controlled multiplex PCR. Processing in the source paper ran as follows. The number of nucleated cells in each sample was estimated from the amplification of reference gene primers within the assay. Sequence reads were collapsed and filtered to measure the absolute abundance of every unique TCRbeta CDR3 rearrangement. Productive Simpson clonality was computed per sample as the square root of Simpson's diversity index over productive rearrangements. The table comes from immuneACCESS by way of TCRdb, which keeps in-frame sequences with V and J called. Part of the clones is missing from these tables; in studies checked, under half for an unresolved V gene and the rest for unknown reasons. V, J and clone size were drawn from that table, and D and trimming were deduced from the DNA. Counted in this sample were approximately 52,000 clones; 80% to 95% of them appeared once. Approximately 15% of the sample lies in the top ten.

Each collaborating institution followed its own protocols to collect whole blood in K2EDTA tubes. Collaborator samples were shipped for TCRbeta analysis as frozen whole blood, isolated PBMCs, or DNA extracted from either sample type. The source of the sample is a study of blood T cell repertoires in COVID-19 (dated by TCRdb to the early 2020s). Background for the entire study: Collaborator samples came from the United States, Italy and Spain and covered acute and convalescent phases of COVID-19. The material from the prospective study consisted of cDNA or gDNA derived from T cells, B-cell-depleted T cells, or PBMCs. A de-identified subject ID, COVID-19 status, age in years and sex were almost always included in the sample metadata. The repertoires were released in a freely available public database meant as a resource for research on the immune response to SARS-CoV-2. HLA class I and class II types, where available, came from metadata supplied by the sample provider rather than from assay-based typing. Subjects who had been exposed to COVID-19, were actively infected with it, or had recovered from it provided the deeply sampled blood TCRbeta repertoires that made up the dataset. The samples were drawn from two sources: the first 160 participants of the ongoing ImmuneRACE study, and fewer than 1,500 subjects contributed by 6 global collaborators.

Overall study results and their limits: How much clinical and demographic metadata was included differed by source and by participant, and the metadata was provided uncurated.

The source material was peripheral blood. Recombination connected TRBV21-1 to TRBJ2-7; the table's D call of TRBD2 was not tested on the DNA. TRBV21-1 is annotated as a pseudogene. The origin of this receptor is a human donor with active COVID-19. The donor label of this sample is uncertain. CDR3 protein: CASSKAGLAGSYEQYF. Here is the DNA: TGTGCCAGCAGCAAAGCGGGACTAGCGGGATCCTACGAGCAGTACTTC.